These T cell receptor beta chains were read from a single sample in a study of T cell responses to AZD1222 COVID-19 vaccine. TCRdb keeps only in-frame clones here, not all; method: immunoSEQ multiplex PCR. The data show some 130,000 clones, 85% to 90% seen once. The sample in question was peripheral blood, obtained on day 0 of AZD1222 vaccination. Receptor source: an adult in good health. Both conserved end residues are part of each CDR3. D genes are given only for firm matches. Clone size is stated in some rows and not others, as once, few, many or a class when expanded.

>TRBJ1-2|.|.|TRBV11-2
TGTGCCAGCAGCGTCGGACAGTTCCGAGCTAACTATGGCTACACCTTC
CASSVGQFRANYGYTF
>TRBJ1-4|.|.|TRBV6-1
TGTGCCAGCAGTGAAAGAATGGCAACTAATGAAAAACTGTTTTTT
CASSERMATNEKLFF
>TRBJ1-1|.|TRBD1|TRBV7-6
TGTGCCAGCAGCTCTTTGACAGGGGGGAACACTGAAGCTTTCTTT
CASSSLTGGNTEAFF
>TRBJ2-4|.|TRBD2|TRBV4-1
TGCGCCAGCAGCCAAGCTCTAGCGGGTAGAGGAAACATTCAGTACTTC
CASSQALAGRGNIQYF
>TRBJ1-1|.|TRBD1|TRBV14
TGTGCCAGCAGCCAGCGGGGACAGGGCTCCATGAACACTGAAGCTTTCTTT
CASSQRGQGSMNTEAFF
>TRBJ1-6|once|TRBD1|TRBV28
TGTGCCAGCCTCTCGGGACAGGAGAGGACTTCACCCCTCCACTTT
CASLSGQERTSPLHF
>TRBJ1-5|.|.|TRBV28
TGTGCCAGCAGGTCGAATCAGCCCCAGCATTTT
CASRSNQPQHF
>TRBJ1-1|.|TRBD1|TRBV11-2
TGTGCCAGCACCACAGGGACAGTGAACACTGAAGCTTTCTTT
CASTTGTVNTEAFF
>TRBJ2-7|.|.|TRBV29-1
TGCAGCGTTGAAGAACTCTACGAGCAGTACTTC
CSVEELYEQYF
>TRBJ1-2|once|.|TRBV27
TGTGCCAGCAGTAAAACCTACAGGGATGGCTACACCTTC
CASSKTYRDGYTF
>TRBJ1-2|.|.|TRBV7-9
TGTGCCAGCAGGGGTTCGCCCGATGGCTACACCTTC
CASRGSPDGYTF
>TRBJ1-2|.|.|TRBV29-1
TGCAGCGTTGAAGAGCGGGCAGGTCGGGAGCGCCTCTATGGCTACACCTTC
CSVEERAGRERLYGYTF
>TRBJ2-3|once|.|TRBV5-6
TGTGCCAGCAGCCGCGACAGGGATACGCAGTATTTT
CASSRDRDTQYF
>TRBJ2-7|.|TRBD2|TRBV6-5
TGTGCCAGCAGTTACTCGGCTAGCGGTTCCTACGAGCAGTACTTC
CASSYSASGSYEQYF
>TRBJ1-2|.|TRBD1|TRBV6-5
TGTGCCAGCACCCTAGGGGGCGCGAAGAACTATGGCTACACCTTC
CASTLGGAKNYGYTF
>TRBJ1-3|.|.|TRBV7-9
TGTGCCAGCAGCTTAGATACCTACTCTGGAAACACCATATATTTT
CASSLDTYSGNTIYF
>TRBJ1-1|.|.|TRBV30
TGTGCCTGGAAGACAGACAAAGCTTTCTTT
CAWKTDKAFF
>TRBJ1-2|.|.|TRBV2
TGTGCCAGCAGTCCGATCACAGAGTTTAACTATGGCTACACCTTC
CASSPITEFNYGYTF
>TRBJ2-7|.|.|TRBV30
TGTGCCTGGAGTGGGGAAAGGGGGGCCGAGCAGTACTTC
CAWSGERGAEQYF
>TRBJ1-6|.|.|TRBV3-1/TRBV3-2
TGTGCCAGCAGCCAAGATCCGGATGTTCGGCAGGGGAACCAGAGGCATAATTCACCCCTCCACTTT
CASSQDPDVRQGNQRHNSPLHF
>TRBJ1-1|.|.|TRBV27
TGTGCCAGCAGTTTAAACGGGGGGGCGCTTGCTGAAGCTTTCTTT
CASSLNGGALAEAFF
>TRBJ1-1|.|.|TRBV4-1
TGCGCCAGCAGCCAATTTTCAGGGTACACTGAAGCTTTCTTT
CASSQFSGYTEAFF
>TRBJ2-7|.|TRBD2|TRBV6-5
TGTGCCAGCATAGATACAGCGGGAAACTACGAGCAGTACTTC
CASIDTAGNYEQYF
>TRBJ1-2|.|TRBD1|TRBV4-1
TGCGCCAGCAGCCAACCTCGTCTTGGGGCAGGGGGCTATGGCTACACCTTC
CASSQPRLGAGGYGYTF
>TRBJ2-7|.|TRBD2|TRBV7-2
TGTGCCAGCAGCTTACAAGCGGGAGTCTCCGAGCAGTACTTC
CASSLQAGVSEQYF
>TRBJ1-1|.|TRBD1|TRBV6-2/TRBV6-3
TGTGCCAGCAGTTACCCGAGGGACAGGGGCCAATTGAACACTGAAGCTTTCTTT
CASSYPRDRGQLNTEAFF
>TRBJ1-2|.|TRBD1|TRBV19
TGTGCCAGTAGGATGACAGGGACAGCCGGCTACACCTTC
CASRMTGTAGYTF
>TRBJ1-1|.|.|TRBV2
TGTGCCAGCATGGGACCAGGAAGCCATGAAGCTTTCTTT
CASMGPGSHEAFF
>TRBJ1-1|.|.|TRBV7-2
TGTGCCAGCAGCTTAGTGGGGAACACTGAAGCTTTCTTT
CASSLVGNTEAFF
>TRBJ2-3|.|.|TRBV29-1
TGCAGCGTTGGATACAGCGGGGATACGCAGTATTTT
CSVGYSGDTQYF
>TRBJ1-4|.|TRBD1|TRBV24-1
TGTGCCACCAGTCCGGGACAGGGGTGGGAAAAACTGTTTTTT
CATSPGQGWEKLFF
>TRBJ1-6|.|TRBD1|TRBV7-2
TGTGCCAGCAGCCCGAGGGCCATCGGACAGGGTAATTCACCCCTCCACTTT
CASSPRAIGQGNSPLHF
>TRBJ2-7|.|TRBD2|TRBV7-2
TGTGCCAGCAGCCTTCTAGCGGGGGGGCCGTACGAGCAGTACTTC
CASSLLAGGPYEQYF
>TRBJ1-1|.|.|TRBV27
TGTGCCAGCAGTTTAAGACAGATGGCGGGACCTATCCCTGAAGCTTTCTTT
CASSLRQMAGPIPEAFF
>TRBJ1-2|.|.|TRBV19
TGTGCCAGTAGTATACAGACAGAGAACTATGGCTACACCTTC
CASSIQTENYGYTF
>TRBJ2-1|.|.|TRBV12-3/TRBV12-4
TGTGCCAGCAGAAGAAACGGGGAGCAGTTCTTC
CASRRNGEQFF
>TRBJ1-4|.|.|TRBV9
TGTGCCAGCAGCGTACAGGATGCAACTAATGAAAAACTGTTTTTT
CASSVQDATNEKLFF
>TRBJ2-3|.|.|TRBV6-1
TGTGCCAGCAGTGAAGTCGGGGTACCTGATACGCAGTATTTT
CASSEVGVPDTQYF
>TRBJ1-3|.|.|TRBV19
TGTGCCAGTACTACCGGGAGCTCTGGAAACACCATATATTTT
CASTTGSSGNTIYF
>TRBJ2-4|.|.|TRBV5-1
TGCGCCAGCAGCCCCCCTCGGCCGTTTGGGAAACGAACGAAACTAGCCAAAAACATTCAGTACTTC
CASSPPRPFGKRTKLAKNIQYF
>TRBJ1-1|.|TRBD1|TRBV28
TGTGCCAGCACGATAGGACAGGGGAGAGGACCTGAAGCTTTCTTT
CASTIGQGRGPEAFF
>TRBJ2-1|.|TRBD2|TRBV9
TGTGCCAGCAGCGCCCGCCACCGACCAAGCGGGGGGGGCCCCTCCTACAATGAGCAGTTCTTC
CASSARHRPSGGGPSYNEQFF
>TRBJ1-4|few|TRBD1|TRBV7-2
TGTGCCAGCAGCTTAGCGGCGCAGGGGGCAGGAAAACTGTTTTTT
CASSLAAQGAGKLFF
>TRBJ1-2|.|.|TRBV11-2
TGTGCCAGCAGCTTAGGCCCTCCTACTCAGGGTGCTGACTATGGCTACACCTTC
CASSLGPPTQGADYGYTF
>TRBJ1-5|.|.|TRBV18
TGTGCCAGCTCACCGACGGCAGACAGGCTAAATCAGCCCCAGCATTTT
CASSPTADRLNQPQHF
>TRBJ1-1|.|TRBD1|TRBV5-1
TGCGCCCGCAGCTTGGGGGGCAGGGGGCTGGACACTGAAGCTTTCTTT
CARSLGGRGLDTEAFF
>TRBJ2-1|once|.|TRBV5-1
TGCGCCAGCAGTTCTGATTACAATGAGCAGTTCTTC
CASSSDYNEQFF
>TRBJ1-4|few|.|TRBV7-9
TGTGCCAGCAGCTTTCGGAGAGGGTTTAATGAAAAACTGTTTTTT
CASSFRRGFNEKLFF
>TRBJ2-7|once|TRBD2|TRBV5-4
TGTGCCAGCAGCTCCAGTACTAGCGACCACTACGAGCAGTACTTC
CASSSSTSDHYEQYF
>TRBJ2-5|.|TRBD2|TRBV5-1
TGCGCCAGCAGCCCACTAGCGGTGGCAGAGACCCAGTACTTC
CASSPLAVAETQYF
>TRBJ1-3|.|.|TRBV15
TGTGCCACCAGCACGACGGAAAACACCATATATTTT
CATSTTENTIYF
>TRBJ1-1|.|TRBD1|TRBV9
TGTGCCAGCAGTCGACCACAGGGGGCGCGAACTGAAGCTTTCTTT
CASSRPQGARTEAFF